These T cell receptor beta chains were read from a single sample in a study of regulatory T cells in long-lasting Graves disease. TCRdb used MiXCR to reprocess the multiplex PCR reads, holding one entry per CDR3 protein. Among 700,000 or so distinct CDR3 sequences listed, around 32% were seen once. The input for sequencing was peripheral blood mononuclear cells (PBMCs), taken when the disease was refractory, from a patient treated with antithyroid drugs. These receptors originate from a female donor with Graves disease. CDR3s include the opening cysteine and the closing phenylalanine or tryptophan. D genes are given only for firm matches.

D gene: TRBD2
J gene: TRBJ2-5
V gene: TRBV20-1
CDR3 protein: CSASMDASGTTQYF

D gene: .
J gene: TRBJ1-1
V gene: TRBV2
CDR3 protein: CASSENLTGRLNTEAFF

D gene: .
J gene: TRBJ2-7
V gene: TRBV6-1
CDR3 protein: CASSDLRDEQYF

D gene: .
J gene: TRBJ2-5
V gene: TRBV6-5
CDR3 protein: CASSYWGGGETQYF

D gene: TRBD1
J gene: TRBJ1-2
V gene: TRBV5-6
CDR3 protein: CASRPGGGHYGYTF

D gene: .
J gene: TRBJ1-5
V gene: TRBV2
CDR3 protein: CASSSGVYSNQPQHF

D gene: TRBD1
J gene: TRBJ2-5
V gene: TRBV7-9
CDR3 protein: CASSFGQVGETQYF

D gene: TRBD1
J gene: TRBJ1-3
V gene: TRBV3-1
CDR3 protein: CASSQFRDSRGNTIYF

D gene: .
J gene: TRBJ2-5
V gene: TRBV7-9
CDR3 protein: CASSPKVAETQYF

D gene: .
J gene: TRBJ1-5
V gene: TRBV25-1
CDR3 protein: CASSAPGAGSNQPQHF

D gene: TRBD1
J gene: TRBJ1-2
V gene: TRBV3-1
CDR3 protein: CASSQFGTGSSFDYTF

D gene: .
J gene: TRBJ2-7
V gene: TRBV6-2/TRBV6-3
CDR3 protein: CASSYSVLDALQYF

D gene: TRBD2
J gene: TRBJ2-1
V gene: TRBV5-6
CDR3 protein: CASSYVAGMVLNEQFF

D gene: .
J gene: TRBJ1-3
V gene: TRBV2
CDR3 protein: CASGGLGVGNTIYF

D gene: .
J gene: TRBJ1-4
V gene: TRBV12-3/TRBV12-4
CDR3 protein: CASSSHQSTRKLFF

D gene: .
J gene: TRBJ1-4
V gene: TRBV2
CDR3 protein: CASSSVEEKLFF